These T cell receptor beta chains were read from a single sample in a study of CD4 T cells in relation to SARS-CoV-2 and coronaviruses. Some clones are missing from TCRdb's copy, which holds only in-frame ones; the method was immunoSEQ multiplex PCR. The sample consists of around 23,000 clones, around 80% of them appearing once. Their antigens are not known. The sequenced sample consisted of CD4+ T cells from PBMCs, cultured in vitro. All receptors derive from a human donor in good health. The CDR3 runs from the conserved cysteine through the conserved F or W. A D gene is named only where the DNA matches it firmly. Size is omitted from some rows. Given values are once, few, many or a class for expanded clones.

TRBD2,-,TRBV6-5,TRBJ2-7,TGTGCCAGCAGTTCCCTAGCGGGACTGGGGTACGAGCAGTACTTC,CASSSLAGLGYEQYF
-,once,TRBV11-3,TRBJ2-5,TGTGCCAGCAGCTTAGGCGGGCCACAAGAGACCCAGTACTTC,CASSLGGPQETQYF
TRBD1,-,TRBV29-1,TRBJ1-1,TGCAGCGTCGCACCTTACCTATCAAACGGACAGGGGTTCACTGAAGCTTTCTTT,CSVAPYLSNGQGFTEAFF
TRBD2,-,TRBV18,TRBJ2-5,TGTGCCAGCTCTCTACAAGCGGGGGTTAAAGAGACCCAGTACTTC,CASSLQAGVKETQYF
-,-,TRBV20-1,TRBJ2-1,TGCAGACCTTCGCGGGACGGTGAGCAGTTCTTC,CRPSRDGEQFF
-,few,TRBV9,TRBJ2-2,TGTGCCAGCAGTCAAACAGGAGACACCGGGGAGCTGTTTTTT,CASSQTGDTGELFF
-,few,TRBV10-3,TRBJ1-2,TGTGCCATCAGTGATCCGAGGAGGGGGGATGGCTACACCTTC,CAISDPRRGDGYTF
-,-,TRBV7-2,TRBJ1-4,TGTGCCAGCAGCTTATCCCAGGGTGGGGATGAAAAACTGTTTTTT,CASSLSQGGDEKLFF
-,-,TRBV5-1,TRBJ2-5,TGCGCCAGCAGGCGGAACCAAGAGACCCAGTACTTC,CASRRNQETQYF
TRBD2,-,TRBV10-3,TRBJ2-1,TGTGCCATCAGGATAGGACTAGCGGGGAGTTACAATGAGCAGTTCTTC,CAIRIGLAGSYNEQFF
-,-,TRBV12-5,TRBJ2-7,TGTGCTAGGGAGAGAGGCGGGAATAGCTCCTACGAGCAGTACTTC,CARERGGNSSYEQYF
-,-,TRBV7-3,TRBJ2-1,TGTGCCAGCAGCCAACTGCCCTTGGGAGCTACCCCGCTCAATGAGCAGTTCTTC,CASSQLPLGATPLNEQFF
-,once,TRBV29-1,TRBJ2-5,TGCAGCGTTGTCCCGGGGGCGCTGGCAGAGACCCAGTACTTC,CSVVPGALAETQYF
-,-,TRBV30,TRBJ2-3,TGTGCCTGGAGTGTCTCGGGAGTAGGGACAGATACGCAGTATTTT,CAWSVSGVGTDTQYF
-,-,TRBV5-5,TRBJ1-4,TGTGCCAGCAGCTTGACCTGGGGAACTAATGAAAAACTGTTTTTT,CASSLTWGTNEKLFF
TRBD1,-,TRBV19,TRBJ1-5,TGTGCCAGTAGTCCGACCGCAGGGGGCAGGCAGCCCCAGCATTTT,CASSPTAGGRQPQHF
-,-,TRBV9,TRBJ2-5,TGTGCCAGCAGCGGAACCCCTAAAGAGACCCAGTACTTC,CASSGTPKETQYF
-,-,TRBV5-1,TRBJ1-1,TGCGCCAGCAAGTGGGCGGGTCAGAACACTGAAGCTTTCTTT,CASKWAGQNTEAFF
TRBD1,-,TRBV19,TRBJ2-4,TGTGCCAGTAGTAACTCGACAGGGCGGGACATTCAGTACTTC,CASSNSTGRDIQYF
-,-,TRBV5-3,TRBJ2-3,TGTGCCAGAAGCTCGAAACATCCTAGCACAGATACGCAGTATTTT,CARSSKHPSTDTQYF
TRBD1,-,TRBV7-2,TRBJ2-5,TGTGCCAGCAGTCGACAGGGCGCCCCAGAGACCCAGTACTTC,CASSRQGAPETQYF
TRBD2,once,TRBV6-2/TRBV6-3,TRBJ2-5,TGTGCCAGCAGTTACGGGACTAGCGAAGAGACCCAGTACTTC,CASSYGTSEETQYF
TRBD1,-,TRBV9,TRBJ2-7,TGTGCCAGCAGCGTATTGGACAGGGGCTACGAGCAGTACTTC,CASSVLDRGYEQYF
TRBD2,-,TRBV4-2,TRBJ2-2,TGTGCCAGCAGCCAAGATTGGCTAGCGGGATATCGTACCGGGGAGCTGTTTTTT,CASSQDWLAGYRTGELFF
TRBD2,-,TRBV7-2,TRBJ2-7,TGTGCCAGCAGCCCGCGTAGCGGGGCCTACGAGCAGTACTTC,CASSPRSGAYEQYF
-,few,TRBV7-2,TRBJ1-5,TGTGCCAGCAGCTTATTCGCAGGGGCCAATCAGCCCCAGCATTTT,CASSLFAGANQPQHF
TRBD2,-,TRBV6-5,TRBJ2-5,TGTGCCAGCAGTTACACTAGCGGGGGGAAAGAGACCCAGTACTTC,CASSYTSGGKETQYF
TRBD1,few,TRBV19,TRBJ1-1,TGTGCCAGTAGTATAACAGGGGGCAGAGCTTTCTTT,CASSITGGRAFF
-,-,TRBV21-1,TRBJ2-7,TGTGCCAGCAGCAAAGCGCTTTCGGCGGAAAAGAGCTCCTACGAGCAGTACTTC,CASSKALSAEKSSYEQYF
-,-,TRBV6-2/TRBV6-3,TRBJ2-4,TGTGCCAGCACCCCCAGGGGGGACGGCAAAAACATTCAGTACTTC,CASTPRGDGKNIQYF
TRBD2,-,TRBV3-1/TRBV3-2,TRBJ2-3,TGTGCCAGCAGCCACCCGGGACTAGCGGGGGGTAGGGCTACGCAGTATTTT,CASSHPGLAGGRATQYF
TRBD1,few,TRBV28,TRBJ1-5,TGTGCCACTCGAGGGGGCAGTCAGCCCCAGCATTTT,CATRGGSQPQHF
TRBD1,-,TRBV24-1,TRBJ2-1,TGTGCCACCAGTGAGGCAACCGGGACAGGGGGCAATGAGCAGTTCTTC,CATSEATGTGGNEQFF
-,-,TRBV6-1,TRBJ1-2,TGTGCCAGCAGTGAAGCAGGGGGGGACTATGGCTACACCTTC,CASSEAGGDYGYTF
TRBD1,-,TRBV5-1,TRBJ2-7,TGCGCCAGCAGCGACCAGGGGGGACAGGGCACCTCCGAGCAGTACTTC,CASSDQGGQGTSEQYF
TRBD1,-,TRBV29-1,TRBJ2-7,TGCAGCGTTGCTGGGCAGGGGGACGAGCAGTACTTC,CSVAGQGDEQYF
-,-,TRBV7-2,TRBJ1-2,TGTGCCAGCAGCCCCTCAGGTTTGGGGGCGCGCGGTGGCTACACCTTC,CASSPSGLGARGGYTF
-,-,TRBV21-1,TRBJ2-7,TGTGCCAGCAGCCTCAGAGCGGGGACCTCCTACGAGCAGTACTTC,CASSLRAGTSYEQYF
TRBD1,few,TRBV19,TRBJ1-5,TGTGCCAGTAGTATGAGCGGGACAGGGTATCAGCCCCAGCATTTT,CASSMSGTGYQPQHF
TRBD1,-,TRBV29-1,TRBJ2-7,TGCAGCGCCGGGACAGGGGGAAGCGAGCAGTACTTC,CSAGTGGSEQYF
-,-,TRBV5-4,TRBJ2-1,TGTGCCAGCAGCTTAGAAAGGGCCCAATTCATGGATGAGCAGTTCTTC,CASSLERAQFMDEQFF
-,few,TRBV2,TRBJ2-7,TGTGCCAGCAAACGTGAGGAGGGGGCAAACGAGCAGTACTTC,CASKREEGANEQYF
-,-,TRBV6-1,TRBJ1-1,TGTGCCAGCAGTGAACAACAGGTGAACACTGAAGCTTTCTTT,CASSEQQVNTEAFF
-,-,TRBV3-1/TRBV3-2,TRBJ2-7,TGTGCCAGCAGCCAGGGCCGCTCGCAGTACTTC,CASSQGRSQYF
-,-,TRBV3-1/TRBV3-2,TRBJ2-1,TGTGCCAGCAGCCTTGTAGGAAGGAGTCTCCGCAATGAGCAGTTCTTC,CASSLVGRSLRNEQFF
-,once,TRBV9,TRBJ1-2,TGTGCCAGCAGCGTAACACCCGATTGGGGCGACTACACCTTC,CASSVTPDWGDYTF
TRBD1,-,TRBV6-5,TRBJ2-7,TGTGCCAGCAGTTATGCGGGACAGGGATATAACGAGCAGTACTTC,CASSYAGQGYNEQYF
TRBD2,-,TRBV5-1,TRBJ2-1,TGCGCCAGCAGCTTGGTCGGGACTAGCGTCGAGCAGTTCTTC,CASSLVGTSVEQFF
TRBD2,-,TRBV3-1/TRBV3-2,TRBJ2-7,TGTGCCAGCAGCCAATCTTGGGGGGGAGGGTCCTACGAGCAGTACTTC,CASSQSWGGGSYEQYF
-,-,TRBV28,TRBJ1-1,TGTGCCAGCAGTCAGGATCTTGAAGCTTTCTTT,CASSQDLEAFF
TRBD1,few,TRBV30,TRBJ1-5,TGTGCCTGGAGTAAGGGACAGATCAATCAGCCCCAGCATTTT,CAWSKGQINQPQHF
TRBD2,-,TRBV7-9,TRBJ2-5,TGTGCCAGCAGCTTAGCGGGGACTAGTTTGGCCCAGTACTTC,CASSLAGTSLAQYF
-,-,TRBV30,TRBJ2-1,TGTGCCTGGAGTGACCGGGTCCTACCCAAGGATGAGCAGTTCTTC,CAWSDRVLPKDEQFF
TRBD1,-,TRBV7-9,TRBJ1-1,TGTGCCAGCAGACCTAAGGACAGGCTGGGGACTGAAGCTTTCTTT,CASRPKDRLGTEAFF
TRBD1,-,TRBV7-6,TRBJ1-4,TGTGCCAGCAGCCTAAGTTGGGGACAGGAAAATGAAAAACTGTTTTTT,CASSLSWGQENEKLFF